These T cell receptor beta chains were read from a single sample in a study of technical replicates of blood from a few donors. The repertoire was sequenced with immunoSEQ multiplex PCR; TCRdb's copy has only in-frame clones and lacks some. The data hold more than 65,000 clones, with 90% to 95% observed a single time. The sequenced sample consisted of T cells isolated from PBMCs. Receptors originate from a human donor in good health. Both conserved end residues are part of each CDR3. The order of the fields is clone size, J gene, V gene, D gene, CDR3 protein, CDR3 DNA. D genes are given only for firm matches. Clone size appears in some rows only: once, few, many, or a class for an expanded clone.

size: .
J: TRBJ2-1
V: TRBV5-1
D: TRBD1
CDR3: CASSWEANRGRGVEQFF
DNA: TGCGCCAGCAGCTGGGAAGCAAACAGGGGGCGTGGGGTTGAGCAGTTCTTC

size: .
J: TRBJ1-1
V: TRBV7-9
D: .
CDR3: CASSSYMNTEAFF
DNA: TGTGCCAGCAGCTCCTATATGAACACTGAAGCTTTCTTT

size: .
J: TRBJ1-3
V: TRBV4-3
D: .
CDR3: CASSQDSGVGNTIYF
DNA: TGCGCCAGCAGCCAAGATTCAGGGGTTGGAAACACCATATATTTT

size: .
J: TRBJ2-7
V: TRBV2
D: TRBD1
CDR3: CASSPNDRAYEQYF
DNA: TGTGCCAGCAGCCCTAACGACAGGGCCTACGAGCAGTACTTC

size: .
J: TRBJ1-2
V: TRBV7-8
D: .
CDR3: CASSRQPNYGYTF
DNA: TGTGCCAGCAGCCGACAGCCGAACTATGGCTACACCTTC

size: .
J: TRBJ2-7
V: TRBV6-6
D: .
CDR3: CAVSLTPDYEQYF
DNA: TGTGCCGTATCCCTAACTCCTGACTACGAGCAGTACTTC

size: .
J: TRBJ1-1
V: TRBV5-1
D: TRBD1
CDR3: CASGRLGQGAGDTEAFF
DNA: TGCGCCAGCGGACGACTAGGACAGGGGGCAGGTGACACTGAAGCTTTCTTT

size: .
J: TRBJ2-3
V: TRBV7-9
D: TRBD2
CDR3: CASSTRTSGIIDTQYF
DNA: TGTGCCAGCAGCACGAGGACTAGCGGGATAATAGATACGCAGTATTTT

size: few
J: TRBJ1-5
V: TRBV19
D: TRBD1
CDR3: CASSDRDRAGNQPQHF
DNA: TGTGCCAGTAGCGACCGGGACAGGGCTGGCAATCAGCCCCAGCATTTT

size: .
J: TRBJ1-4
V: TRBV2
D: .
CDR3: CASTGVGNNEKLFF
DNA: TGTGCCAGCACAGGGGTGGGTAATAATGAAAAACTGTTTTTT

size: .
J: TRBJ2-1
V: TRBV7-6
D: .
CDR3: CASSPLAGFVNEQFF
DNA: TGTGCCAGCAGCCCCCTGGCAGGGTTTGTCAATGAGCAGTTCTTC

size: .
J: TRBJ1-1
V: TRBV5-6
D: .
CDR3: CASSLEPGRDTEAFF
DNA: TGTGCCAGCAGCTTGGAGCCGGGGAGGGACACTGAAGCTTTCTTT

size: .
J: TRBJ1-5
V: TRBV2
D: TRBD1
CDR3: CASSEGTVHQPQHF
DNA: TGTGCCAGCAGTGAGGGGACAGTTCATCAGCCCCAGCATTTT

size: .
J: TRBJ2-1
V: TRBV6-1
D: .
CDR3: CASSFNNEQFF
DNA: TGTGCCAGCAGCTTTAACAATGAGCAGTTCTTC

size: .
J: TRBJ2-3
V: TRBV9
D: TRBD2
CDR3: CASSVELAERTDTQYF
DNA: TGTGCCAGCAGCGTAGAACTAGCGGAGCGCACAGATACGCAGTATTTT

size: .
J: TRBJ1-1
V: TRBV28
D: .
CDR3: CASSGVALGVNTEAFF
DNA: TGTGCCAGCAGTGGGGTGGCCTTAGGGGTGAACACTGAAGCTTTCTTT

size: .
J: TRBJ2-5
V: TRBV4-1
D: .
CDR3: CASSQEFRGETQYF
DNA: TGCGCCAGCAGCCAAGAATTCAGAGGGGAGACCCAGTACTTC

size: .
J: TRBJ2-1
V: TRBV4-1
D: TRBD2
CDR3: CASSQDAGGFDNEQFF
DNA: TGCGCCAGCAGCCAAGATGCGGGAGGTTTCGACAATGAGCAGTTCTTC

size: once
J: TRBJ2-1
V: TRBV6-5
D: TRBD2
CDR3: CASRRLAGDEQFF
DNA: TGTGCCAGCCGAAGGCTAGCGGGAGATGAGCAGTTCTTC

size: .
J: TRBJ2-7
V: TRBV29-1
D: TRBD2
CDR3: CSVRLAGAYEQYF
DNA: TGCAGCGTCCGACTAGCGGGAGCCTACGAGCAGTACTTC

size: .
J: TRBJ1-4
V: TRBV29-1
D: .
CDR3: CSVQGGEANEKLFF
DNA: TGCAGCGTCCAGGGCGGGGAGGCTAATGAAAAACTGTTTTTT

size: .
J: TRBJ2-1
V: TRBV5-1
D: TRBD2
CDR3: CASSRKGTSGRASGYNEQFF
DNA: TGCGCCAGCAGCCGGAAAGGGACTAGCGGGAGGGCCTCAGGCTACAATGAGCAGTTCTTC

size: once
J: TRBJ2-5
V: TRBV6-5
D: TRBD2
CDR3: CASSTSSGRGETQYF
DNA: TGTGCCAGCAGTACATCTAGCGGGAGGGGCGAGACCCAGTACTTC

size: .
J: TRBJ1-3
V: TRBV7-8
D: .
CDR3: CASSAYRVVAGYTIYF
DNA: TGTGCCAGCAGCGCGTACAGGGTTGTAGCGGGATACACCATATATTTT

size: .
J: TRBJ2-5
V: TRBV2
D: TRBD1
CDR3: CASSTGGETQYF
DNA: TGTGCCAGCAGCACAGGGGGAGAGACCCAGTACTTC

size: .
J: TRBJ1-1
V: TRBV6-5
D: .
CDR3: CASSSSLGGKGAFF
DNA: TGTGCCAGCAGCTCCTCACTCGGGGGGAAGGGAGCTTTCTTT

size: .
J: TRBJ2-1
V: TRBV7-9
D: TRBD1
CDR3: CASSPTAGTGFYNEQFF
DNA: TGTGCCAGCAGCCCCACCGCCGGGACAGGGTTTTACAATGAGCAGTTCTTC

size: .
J: TRBJ2-6
V: TRBV5-6
D: .
CDR3: CASSPLSQGLSGANVLTF
DNA: TGTGCCAGCAGCCCACTCTCGCAGGGACTCTCTGGGGCCAACGTCCTGACTTTC

size: .
J: TRBJ2-1
V: TRBV2
D: .
CDR3: CASSPRPSDPYNEQFF
DNA: TGTGCCAGCAGTCCTAGACCTAGCGACCCATACAATGAGCAGTTCTTC

size: .
J: TRBJ2-7
V: TRBV28
D: .
CDR3: CASSLSWQGGHEQYF
DNA: TGTGCCAGCAGTTTATCTTGGCAGGGAGGACACGAGCAGTACTTC

size: .
J: TRBJ2-6
V: TRBV9
D: .
CDR3: CASTLGSSGANVLTF
DNA: TGTGCCAGCACCCTGGGGAGCTCTGGGGCCAACGTCCTGACTTTC

size: once
J: TRBJ1-4
V: TRBV25-1
D: TRBD1
CDR3: CASRGTAGTGGSFEKLFF
DNA: TGTGCCAGCAGGGGAACGGCCGGGACAGGGGGCTCGTTTGAAAAACTGTTTTTT

size: .
J: TRBJ2-7
V: TRBV10-3
D: TRBD2
CDR3: CAIRGPRLAGGYEQYF
DNA: TGTGCCATCAGGGGCCCAAGACTAGCGGGGGGATACGAGCAGTACTTC

size: .
J: TRBJ1-1
V: TRBV11-2
D: .
CDR3: CASSSESGALNTEAFF
DNA: TGTGCCAGCAGCTCGGAATCAGGGGCTTTGAACACTGAAGCTTTCTTT

size: .
J: TRBJ1-2
V: TRBV9
D: TRBD1
CDR3: CASSIRGQGVLTF
DNA: TGTGCCAGCAGTATAAGGGGACAGGGTGTTCTCACCTTC

size: .
J: TRBJ2-7
V: TRBV7-2
D: TRBD2
CDR3: CASSLVAGLAGHEQYF
DNA: TGTGCCAGCAGCTTAGTCGCGGGGCTAGCGGGTCACGAGCAGTACTTC

size: .
J: TRBJ2-1
V: TRBV5-4
D: .
CDR3: CASSLSDEQFF
DNA: TGTGCCAGCAGCCTTTCGGATGAGCAGTTCTTC

size: .
J: TRBJ2-1
V: TRBV15
D: .
CDR3: CATVQGYRDEQFF
DNA: TGTGCCACCGTTCAGGGTTATAGAGATGAGCAGTTCTTC

size: .
J: TRBJ2-6
V: TRBV29-1
D: .
CDR3: CSVDYIGEDGANVLTF
DNA: TGCAGCGTGGACTACATAGGGGAGGATGGGGCCAACGTCCTGACTTTC

size: .
J: TRBJ1-3
V: TRBV28
D: .
CDR3: CASRISGAGNTIYF
DNA: TGTGCCAGCAGAATCTCAGGGGCGGGAAACACCATATATTTT

size: .
J: TRBJ2-7
V: TRBV7-2
D: .
CDR3: CASRAKPYEQYF
DNA: TGTGCCAGCAGGGCCAAACCCTACGAGCAGTACTTC

size: many
J: TRBJ2-1
V: TRBV6-4
D: TRBD2
CDR3: CASSDNSGSYNEQFF
DNA: TGTGCCAGCAGTGACAATAGCGGGAGCTACAATGAGCAGTTCTTC

size: .
J: TRBJ1-4
V: TRBV4-3
D: TRBD1
CDR3: CASSQGTGGDEKLFF
DNA: TGCGCCAGCAGCCAAGGGACAGGGGGAGACGAAAAACTGTTTTTT

size: .
J: TRBJ2-7
V: TRBV1
D: .
CDR3: CTSSQDRTSTLSPFSYEQYF
DNA: TGCACCAGCAGCCAAGACAGGACTAGCACACTCAGCCCGTTCTCCTACGAGCAGTACTTC

size: .
J: TRBJ1-1
V: TRBV5-6
D: TRBD1
CDR3: CASSAPGQGATEAFF
DNA: TGTGCCAGCAGCGCGCCGGGACAGGGGGCCACTGAAGCTTTCTTT

size: .
J: TRBJ2-5
V: TRBV30
D: .
CDR3: CAWSTPQVYFETQYF
DNA: TGTGCCTGGAGTACCCCACAGGTGTACTTTGAGACCCAGTACTTC

size: .
J: TRBJ1-1
V: TRBV7-7
D: .
CDR3: CASSPTFKRGSLTEAFF
DNA: TGTGCCAGCAGCCCTACCTTTAAGAGGGGGTCGTTAACTGAAGCTTTCTTT

size: .
J: TRBJ1-2
V: TRBV28
D: TRBD1
CDR3: CASSLPNRGEDYGYTF
DNA: TGTGCCAGCAGTTTGCCTAACAGGGGAGAGGACTATGGCTACACCTTC

size: .
J: TRBJ2-1
V: TRBV10-3
D: .
CDR3: CAIRGASEQFF
DNA: TGTGCCATCAGGGGGGCTTCTGAGCAGTTCTTC

size: .
J: TRBJ2-5
V: TRBV14
D: TRBD1
CDR3: CASSQGKSRGLWETQYF
DNA: TGTGCCAGCAGCCAAGGAAAATCCAGGGGGCTATGGGAGACCCAGTACTTC

size: .
J: TRBJ2-1
V: TRBV29-1
D: TRBD2
CDR3: CSVGSLLADNEQFF
DNA: TGCAGCGTTGGAAGCTTGCTAGCGGACAATGAGCAGTTCTTC

size: .
J: TRBJ1-3
V: TRBV7-2
D: .
CDR3: CASSLGVNAGNTIYF
DNA: TGTGCCAGCAGCTTAGGAGTGAACGCTGGAAACACCATATATTTT

size: .
J: TRBJ2-3
V: TRBV7-9
D: .
CDR3: CASSLGQGTQYF
DNA: TGTGCCAGCAGCTTAGGGCAGGGCACGCAGTATTTT

size: .
J: TRBJ1-1
V: TRBV30
D: TRBD1
CDR3: CAWQTGGNTEAFF
DNA: TGTGCCTGGCAGACAGGGGGGAACACTGAAGCTTTCTTT

size: .
J: TRBJ1-1
V: TRBV27
D: .
CDR3: CASSLRGTEAFF
DNA: TGTGCCAGCAGTTTAAGGGGGACTGAAGCTTTCTTT

size: .
J: TRBJ2-7
V: TRBV2
D: .
CDR3: CASRQGGEQYF
DNA: TGTGCCAGCAGGCAGGGTGGCGAGCAGTACTTC

size: .
J: TRBJ1-1
V: TRBV11-1
D: .
CDR3: CASSFGDTEAFF
DNA: TGTGCCAGCAGCTTTGGAGACACTGAAGCTTTCTTT

size: .
J: TRBJ2-5
V: TRBV7-6
D: TRBD1
CDR3: CASSGTGIQETQYF
DNA: TGTGCCAGCTCCGGGACAGGAATTCAAGAGACCCAGTACTTC

size: .
J: TRBJ2-1
V: TRBV4-3
D: TRBD2
CDR3: CASSQIAGELDEQFF
DNA: TGCGCCAGCAGCCAGATAGCGGGAGAGTTAGATGAGCAGTTCTTC